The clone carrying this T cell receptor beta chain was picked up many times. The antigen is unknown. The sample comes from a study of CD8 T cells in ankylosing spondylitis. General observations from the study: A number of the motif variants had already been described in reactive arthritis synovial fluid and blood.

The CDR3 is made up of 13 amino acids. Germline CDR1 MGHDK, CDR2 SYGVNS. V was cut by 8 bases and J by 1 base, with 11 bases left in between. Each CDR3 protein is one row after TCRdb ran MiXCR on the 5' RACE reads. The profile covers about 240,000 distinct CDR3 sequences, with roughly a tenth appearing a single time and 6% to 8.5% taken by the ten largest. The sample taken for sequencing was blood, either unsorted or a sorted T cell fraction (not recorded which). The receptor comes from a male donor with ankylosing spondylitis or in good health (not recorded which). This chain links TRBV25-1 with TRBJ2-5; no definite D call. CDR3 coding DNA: TGTGCCAGCGAAGACCGGCGCCAAGAGACCCAGTACTTC. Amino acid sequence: CASEDRRQETQYF.